Each of the 6 T cell receptor beta chains below was sequenced from the same sample in a study of cytomegalovirus exposure and HLA in healthy donors. The PCR used 60 Vbeta and 13 Jbeta primers. The method was immunoSEQ multiplex PCR; TCRdb's version includes in-frame clones alone and lacks a portion of them. The profile shows 140,000 to 150,000 clones, 68% of them singletons. Material for sequencing was PBMCs. The source is a man between 60 and 70 years old in good health and CMV-seronegative.

This clone has just a few counts. The rearrangement uses TRBV15 and TRBJ2-7; 9 bases map to TRBD2. Germline-derived CDR1 and CDR2 are LNHNV and YYDKDF (reference sequence). The CDR3 covers 14 residues. J lost 4 bases, V lost 5 bases, and 6 bases had no gene match. The CDR3 DNA follows: TGTGCCACCAGCCAAGCGGGAGGACAATACGAGCAGTACTTC. Residues: CATSQAGGQYEQYF.

J is TRBJ1-5 and V is TRBV28, with D unclear. This CDR3 has 11 amino acids. Trimming took 3 bases from V and 9 from J, leaving 6 bases between them. CDR1 is MDHEN, CDR2 SYDVKM, per germline. In DNA, the CDR3 is TGTGCCAGCAGTTTTCATCCGCCCCAGCATTTT. Its protein is CASSFHPPQHF.

The gene calls are TRBV9 and TRBJ2-7; tentatively, D is TRBD2 (6 bases). Trimming took 0 bases from V and 6 from J, leaving 13 bases between them. Germline V lookup: CDR1 SGDLS, CDR2 YYNGEE. The CDR3 consists of 14 residues. DNA of the CDR3: TGTGCCAGCAGCGTAGATGGTAGCGGCGGCGAGCAGTACTTC. This encodes CASSVDGSGGEQYF.

The chain couples TRBV28 to TRBJ2-5; 8 nucleotides match TRBD2. The germline gives CDR1 MDHEN, CDR2 SYDVKM. The CDR3 length is 16 residues. J was trimmed by 3 bases and V by 4 bases; bases with no gene match: 10. CDR3 sequence (DNA): TGTGCCAGCAGTTCACGAGACAGCGGGAGTGAAGAGACCCAGTACTTC. Translated, it gives CASSSRDSGSEETQYF.

The chain is built from TRBV2 and TRBJ1-4, with 9 bases fitting TRBD1. This CDR3 region has 14 residues. V shed 8 bases, J shed 5 bases, and the junction held 6 bases outside the gene matches. Germline CDR1 reads SNHLY; CDR2 reads FYNNEI. The DNA for the CDR3 is TGTGCCAGCCTGCTTGACAGGGGGAATGAAAAACTGTTTTTT. Its translation is CASLLDRGNEKLFF.

The chain employs TRBV7-9 and TRBJ2-2; 8 nucleotides match TRBD1. Looked up from germline, CDR1 is SEHNR and CDR2 is FQNEAQ (reference sequence). The CDR3 is 16 amino acids. The V and J ends lost 6 bases and 5 bases, in that order; junction bases with no gene match: 11. CDR3 nucleotide sequence: TGTGCCAGCAGGATTGACAGGGGAACAAGAACCGGGGAGCTGTTTTTT. Protein sequence: CASRIDRGTRTGELFF.